This passage covers 12 T cell receptor beta chains from one sample sequenced in a study of shared clonotypes between healthy human individuals. Only in-frame clones appear in the TCRdb table, and some are missing; sequencing was by immunoSEQ multiplex PCR. The repertoire holds 1.4 million to 1.5 million clones, with 95% to 97% as singletons. Sequenced: naive CD4+ T cells sorted from blood. Sample subset: CD45RA+ positively selected. The receptors derive from a young man in good health.

The J gene is TRBJ2-5, the V gene TRBV27, with unresolved D. Germline CDR1 MNHEY, CDR2 SMNVEV (reference sequence). This CDR3 is built from 14 residues. The V and J ends lost 4 bases and 5 bases respectively, with 14 bases between them. CDR3 coding DNA: TGTGCCAGCAGTTATTCCGGAGCCGCGGAGACCCAGTACTTC. Translated, it gives CASSYSGAAETQYF.

The rearrangement uses TRBV2 and TRBJ1-2; TRBD1 might be the D (6 bases). V was shortened by 4 bases and J by 6 bases, with 15 bases between the two germline ends. CDR3 size: 14 residues. Germline V gives CDR1 SNHLY, CDR2 FYNNEI. CDR3 in DNA: TGTGCCAGCAGTGTGGGCAGGGGAGGGAATGGCTACACCTTC. Its translation: CASSVGRGGNGYTF.

The rearrangement uses TRBV18 and TRBJ2-7, with D maybe TRBD1 (5 bases). The germline V and J ends were trimmed by 7 bases and 2 bases, with 12 bases remaining between them. This CDR3 contains 13 residues. Per the germline V gene, CDR1 is KGHSH and CDR2 is LQKENI. The DNA of the CDR3 is TGTGCCAGCTTCTTCGACAGTCCCTACGAGCAGTACTTC. This encodes CASFFDSPYEQYF. The full variable domain, rest sourced from reference TRBV18 and TRBJ2-7, is NAGVMQNPRHLVRRRGQEARLRCSPMKGHSHVYWYRQLPEEGLKFMVYLQKENIIDESGMPKERFSAEFPKEGPSILRIQQVVRGDSAAYFCASFFDSPYEQYFGPGTRLTVT.

The chain links TRBV7-3 to TRBJ2-1; 11 bases are shared with TRBD2. V was pared by 6 bases and J by 12 bases, with 13 bases of the junction left unmatched. Germline CDR1 reads SGHTA; CDR2 reads FQGTGA. The CDR3 length is 15 residues. CDR3 nucleotides: TGTGCCAGCAGGAAACCCGGGACTAGCGGAAAGGGGCAGTTCTTC. The encoded protein is CASRKPGTSGKGQFF.

This chain links TRBV11-2 with TRBJ2-7; D remains unclear. V was clipped by 0 bases and J by 4 bases, with 13 bases between them. The CDR3 spans 15 residues. The germline CDR1 and CDR2 sequences are SGHAT and FQNNGV. This chain's CDR3 is CASSLELGVGYEQYF. The CDR3 DNA is TGTGCCAGCAGCTTAGAGCTAGGCGTAGGGTACGAGCAGTACTTC.

V is TRBV7-2 and J is TRBJ2-7, with D perhaps matching TRBD2 (5 bases). CDR1 is SGHTA and CDR2 is FQGNSA in the germline V gene. V lost 5 bases and J lost 4, with 9 bases in between. There are 12 residues in the CDR3. The DNA of the CDR3 is TGTGCCAGCAGCCGGCCGGGGTACGAGCAGTACTTC. It is translated as CASSRPGYEQYF.

V is TRBV7-3 and J is TRBJ2-2, with unresolved D. CDR1 is SGHTA and CDR2 is FQGTGA in the germline V gene. The CDR3 totals 13 residues. Trimming removed 3 bases from V and 5 bases from J, with 7 bases in between. CDR3 sequence (DNA): TGTGCCAGCAGCTTGCCCTATACCGGGGAGCTGTTTTTT. Residues: CASSLPYTGELFF. Full variable domain (rest looked up from reference TRBV7-3 and TRBJ2-2): GAGVSQTPSNKVTEKGKYVELRCDPISGHTALYWYRQSLGQGPEFLIYFQGTGAADDSGLPNDRFFAVRPEGSVSTLKIQRTERGDSAVYLCASSLPYTGELFFGEGSRLTVL.

The chain has TRBV7-2 and TRBJ2-1; 10 bases fit TRBD2. The CDR3 contains 16 residues. Per the germline V gene, CDR1 is SGHTA and CDR2 is FQGNSA. Unmatched junction bases numbered 8, after V lost 1 base and J lost 8 bases. The DNA of the CDR3 is TGTGCCAGCAGCTTAGACTCTAGCGGGAGTTTTTATGAGCAGTTCTTC. Its translation is CASSLDSSGSFYEQFF.

The chain has TRBV18 and TRBJ2-3; D possibly uses TRBD1 or TRBD2 (6 bases each). Deletions cut 2 bases from V and 6 bases from J, with 12 bases between. Germline V gives CDR1 KGHSH, CDR2 LQKENI. The CDR3 is made up of 14 amino acids. CDR3 nucleotides: TGTGCCAGCTCACCAGGAGGGGGGCAGGATACGCAGTATTTT. It translates to CASSPGGGQDTQYF.

The chain has TRBV19 and TRBJ2-3, with 8 nucleotides matching TRBD2. Germline trimming cut 2 bases from V and 13 bases from J; bases unmatched to any gene: 14. This CDR3 spans 15 amino acids. CDR1 is LNHDA and CDR2 is SQIVND in the germline V gene (reference sequence). The CDR3 nucleotides read TGTGCCAGTAGTATAAGTCTTGCGGGAGGCCTAAGGGAGTATTTT. Its protein product is CASSISLAGGLREYF.

This chain connects TRBV25-1 to TRBJ2-3, with 8 positions matching TRBD1. Germline V gene sequence: CDR1 MGHDK, CDR2 SYGVNS. Trimming cost V 4 bases and J 0 bases; bases outside gene matches: 6. The CDR3 spans 16 residues. CDR3 bases: TGTGCCAGCAGTGCCAAGACAGGGGTTAGCACAGATACGCAGTATTTT. It is translated as CASSAKTGVSTDTQYF.

The V gene is TRBV4-3, the J gene TRBJ1-3, with D possibly TRBD1 on 5 matching bases. This CDR3 region has 17 residues. Germline V gives CDR1 LGHNA, CDR2 YSLEER. V was clipped by 3 bases and J by 2 bases, with 17 bases between them. The CDR3 region is CASSQGAGTAPGNTIYF. CDR3 DNA: TGCGCCAGCAGCCAGGGCGCGGGGACGGCACCTGGAAACACCATATATTTT.